Following are 3 T cell receptor beta chains from one sample sequenced in a study of blood T cell repertoires in COVID-19. TCRdb keeps only in-frame clones here, not all; method: immunoSEQ multiplex PCR. The sample lists fewer than 100,000 clones, 85% occurring once. The sample taken for sequencing was peripheral blood. These receptors originate from a man in his sixties with acute or convalescent COVID-19.

V gene TRBV12-5 combines with J gene TRBJ2-7; tentative D call: TRBD2 (6 bases). CDR1 and CDR2 (germline): LGHNT, FRNRAP. The length of the CDR3 is 15 residues. V dropped 5 bases and J dropped 0 bases, with 14 bases sitting between them. The CDR3 reads CASGTGLHNSYEQYF. The DNA for the CDR3 is TGTGCTAGTGGTACGGGACTTCACAACTCCTACGAGCAGTACTTC. Full variable domain (rest looked up from reference TRBV12-5 and TRBJ2-7): DARVTQTPRHKVTEMGQEVTMRCQPILGHNTVFWYRQTMMQGLELLAYFRNRAPLDDSGMPKDRFSAEMPDATLATLKIQPSEPRDSAVYFCASGTGLHNSYEQYFGPGTRLTVT.

The chain uses TRBV15 and TRBJ2-7; 7 nucleotides agree with TRBD1. In germline, CDR1 is LNHNV, CDR2 YYDKDF (reference sequence). Trimming removed 0 bases from V and 5 bases from J; junction bases left unmatched: 7. The CDR3 extends over 15 amino acids. The CDR3 sequence is CATSRDVTGSDEQYF. CDR3 in DNA: TGTGCCACCAGCAGAGACGTGACAGGGAGCGACGAGCAGTACTTC.

The V and J genes are TRBV7-9 and TRBJ2-5; D possibly corresponds to TRBD1 (6 bases). Trimming pared 1 base from V and 12 bases from J, leaving 15 bases between. CDR3 length: 13 amino acids. CDR1 is SEHNR, CDR2 FQNEAQ, per germline (reference sequence). CDR3 amino acids: CASSLGNRDKEYF. CDR3 sequence (DNA): TGTGCCAGCAGCTTAGGAAACCGGGACAAAGAGTACTTC.